The 26 T cell receptor beta chains below all came from one sample that was sequenced in a study of regulatory T cells in long-lasting Graves disease. HTBI primers from iRepertoire and Arm-PCR of CDR3 regions yielded the TCR beta libraries. TCRdb itself ran the multiplex PCR reads through MiXCR, one entry per CDR3 protein. The sample includes 600,000 to 650,000 distinct CDR3 sequences, approximately 15% seen only once; the top ten take roughly 18%. The time point was: newly diagnosed GD, antithyroid drugs for less than 3 months. RNA isolated from PBMCs was used to make the TCR library. These data were also filed under a second study, of T cells in Graves' hyperthyroidism and ophthalmopathy.

The sample consisted of peripheral blood mononuclear cells (PBMCs), taken at new diagnosis, from a patient treated with antithyroid drugs. Receptors were obtained from a young woman with Graves disease.

The sample holds a few counts of this clonotype. V and J are TRBV18 and TRBJ1-1, with D possibly TRBD1 on 6 matching bases. Trimming took 0 bases from V and 2 from J, leaving 10 bases between them. Germline V gene sequence: CDR1 KGHSH, CDR2 LQKENI. This CDR3 has 15 residues. CDR3 loop: CASSPPGAGNTEAFF. CDR3 sequence (DNA): TGTGCCAGCTCACCACCGGGGGCAGGAAACACTGAAGCTTTCTTT. The full variable domain, with the rest looked up from reference TRBV18 and TRBJ1-1, is NAGVMQNPRHLVRRRGQEARLRCSPMKGHSHVYWYRQLPEEGLKFMVYLQKENIIDESGMPKERFSAEFPKEGPSILRIQQVVRGDSAAYFCASSPPGAGNTEAFFGQGTRLTVV.

This clonotype was picked up a small number of times. V and J are TRBV10-3 and TRBJ2-5; 7 positions agree with TRBD1. The CDR3 length is 13 residues. After removal of 7 bases from V and 2 bases from J, the junction contained 4 bases not matched to a gene. CDR1 ENHRY and CDR2 SYGVKD come from the germline V gene. The CDR3 loop is CAINRDRQETQYF. The CDR3 DNA follows: TGTGCCATCAACCGGGACAGACAAGAGACCCAGTACTTC.

This clonotype was recorded at least ten times. The CDR3 here is CASSKQGTYGYTF. DNA for the CDR3: TGTGCCAGCAGTAAACAGGGGACATATGGCTACACCTTC. The chain uses TRBV6-1 and TRBJ1-2; TRBD1 matches at 7 bases. J lost 5 bases, V lost 5 bases, and 5 bases had no gene match. The CDR3 sequence is 13 residues long. Germline CDR1 reads MNHNS; CDR2 reads SASEGT.

This clonotype was seen many times. One junction end disagrees with the germline gene, perhaps due to a read error. The J gene is TRBJ1-2, the V gene TRBV5-1; TRBD1 matches at 7 bases. The CDR3 extends over 13 amino acids. CDR1 is SGHRS, CDR2 YFSETQ, per germline. The CDR3 nucleotides are TGTGCCAGCAGCCAGGGACAGAACTATGGCTACACCTTC. It codes for CASSQGQNYGYTF.

The chain joins TRBV12-3 or TRBV12-4 to TRBJ2-1; 7 bases are a match to TRBD1. CDR3 length: 15 residues. V was clipped by 6 bases and J by 3 bases; unmatched bases: 8. CDR3 sequence reads: CASRQGQTDYNEQFF. The DNA of the CDR3 is TGTGCCAGCAGACAGGGACAGACCGACTACAATGAGCAGTTCTTC.

This clonotype turned up a few times. The chain employs TRBV30 and TRBJ2-2; TRBD1 is a possible D gene (6 bases). The germline V gene has CDR1 GTSNPN and CDR2 SVGIG (reference sequence). V was shortened by 5 bases and J by 6 bases, with 10 bases between the two germline ends. The CDR3 is 12 residues long. In nucleotides, the CDR3 is TGTGCCTGGGGGGGCCCCCCCGGGGAGCTGTTTTTT. It encodes CAWGGPPGELFF.

This clonotype was picked up many times. V usage is TRBV7-9 and J usage is TRBJ1-1; D is unresolved. This CDR3 is 10 amino acids long. Trimming stripped 5 bases from V and 8 bases from J, with 6 bases between. The germline V gene has CDR1 SEHNR and CDR2 FQNEAQ (reference sequence). CDR3 sequence: CASSKHEAFF. As DNA, the CDR3 is TGTGCCAGCAGCAAACACGAAGCTTTCTTT. Together with reference TRBV7-9 and TRBJ1-1, the CDR3 gives the full variable domain: DTGVSQNPRHKITKRGQNVTFRCDPISEHNRLYWYRQTLGQGPEFLTYFQNEAQLEKSRLLSDRFSAERPKGSFSTLEIQRTEQGDSAMYLCASSKHEAFFGQGTRLTVV.

This clonotype was observed a single time. The rearrangement joins TRBV5-4 to TRBJ2-5; D gene ambiguous. The ends were cut back, 4 bases at V and 5 bases at J, with 18 bases in the middle. The V gene's germline CDR1 is SGHNT and CDR2 YYREEE (reference sequence). This CDR3 is built from 15 residues. CDR3 in DNA: TGTGCCAGCAGCGCACAGCTCCAAGCGAGCGAGACCCAGTACTTC. This codes for CASSAQLQASETQYF.

In this sample, this clonotype turned up a few times. V and J are TRBV15 and TRBJ2-2; the D gene could be TRBD1 or TRBD2 (5 bases each). The CDR3 runs 15 residues. Germline V gene data show CDR1 as LNHNV and CDR2 as YYDKDF (reference sequence). The V end lost 1 base, the J end lost 4 bases, and 10 bases lay between the germline ends. The CDR3 bases are TGTGCCACCAGCAGAGGGGGGTTTGGCACCGGGGAGCTGTTTTTT. Its protein is CATSRGGFGTGELFF. Full variable domain (outside the CDR3, taken from reference TRBV15 and TRBJ2-2): DAMVIQNPRYQVTQFGKPVTLSCSQTLNHNVMYWYQQKSSQAPKLLFHYYDKDFNNEADTPDNFQSRRPNTSFCFLDIRSPGLGDTAMYLCATSRGGFGTGELFFGEGSRLTVL.

This chain joins TRBV6-1 and TRBJ2-7; 8 nucleotides line up with TRBD1. This CDR3 has 17 residues. Germline assignment: CDR1 MNHNS and CDR2 SASEGT. Trimming took 4 bases from V and 2 from J; bases not matched to a gene: 13. For the CDR3, the DNA is TGTGCCAGCAGTGGAGGGGACAGGAGTCTATTACCCTACGAGCAGTACTTC. This sequence encodes CASSGGDRSLLPYEQYF.

About this clonotype itself: This may arise from a read error, as a much more abundant clone is one base away. The chain has TRBV28 and TRBJ2-3, with 9 bases matching TRBD1. This CDR3 is 15 amino acids long. Looked up from germline, CDR1 is MDHEN and CDR2 is SYDVKM. The DNA of the CDR3 is TGTGCCAGCAGTTATTCCGACAGGGGGGCAGATGCGCAGTATTTT. Translating gives CASSYSDRGADAQYF.

This clonotype was picked up many times. The chain uses TRBV2 and TRBJ2-3; possible D gene TRBD1, 5 bases. Trimming left V 7 bases short and J 2 bases short, with 16 bases between. Germline loops: CDR1 SNHLY, CDR2 FYNNEI. The CDR3 is made up of 15 amino acids. The CDR3 spells CASKKDNSITDTQYF. CDR3 in DNA: TGTGCCAGCAAGAAGGACAACTCTATCACAGATACGCAGTATTTT.

Turning to this clonotype: This may be a read error: a much more frequent sequence differs by one nucleotide. The V gene is TRBV12-3 or TRBV12-4, the J gene TRBJ1-1; the D gene is possibly TRBD1 (6 bases). The CDR3 contains 15 residues. The CDR3: CASSRQTTGSTEVFF. The DNA of the CDR3 is TGTGCCAGCAGCCGTCAGACTACAGGGTCCACTGAAGTTTTCTTT.

This clonotype was recorded at least ten times. This chain links TRBV7-8 with TRBJ1-2; no definite D call. From germline, CDR1 is SGHVS and CDR2 FQNEAQ. The CDR3 has 13 amino acids. V dropped 1 base and J dropped 7 bases, with 10 bases sitting between them. Here the CDR3 DNA reads TGTGCCAGCAGCTTAGGTGTCCAGTCTGGCTACACCTTC. It is translated as CASSLGVQSGYTF.

The chain uses TRBV7-9 and TRBJ2-7; 8 nucleotides line up with TRBD2. The CDR3 consists of 19 residues. The germline V gene has CDR1 SEHNR and CDR2 FQNEAQ (reference sequence). Trimming cost V 2 bases and J 6 bases; bases outside gene matches: 21. The DNA for the CDR3 is TGTGCCAGCAGCTTATCCCGGGCTAGCGGGCCAACACCTCTCCCCGAGCAGTACTTC. Protein sequence: CASSLSRASGPTPLPEQYF.

There are many counts of this clonotype. The rearrangement uses TRBV6-1 and TRBJ2-1; D might be TRBD1 or TRBD2, each matching 5 bases. Trimming cost V 2 bases and J 5 bases, with 13 bases left between them. CDR1 MNHNS and CDR2 SASEGT come from the germline V gene. This CDR3 contains 15 residues. CDR3 amino acids: CASSESGGPHNEQFF. In DNA, the CDR3 is TGTGCCAGCAGTGAATCTGGGGGACCCCACAATGAGCAGTTCTTC.

This clonotype was seen a few times. The chain couples TRBV24-1 to TRBJ1-6; 7 nucleotides line up with TRBD1. Germline V gives CDR1 KGHDR, CDR2 SFDVKD. The CDR3 sequence is 13 residues long. Trimming cost V 7 bases and J 7 bases; bases outside gene matches: 3. The CDR3 nucleotides read TGTGCCACCAGGGGACAGCTGAATTCACCCCTCCACTTT. It translates to CATRGQLNSPLHF.

This clonotype showed up just a few times. CDR3 in DNA: TGTGCCAGCAGAGATGGGGAGACCCAGTACTTC. Translated: CASRDGETQYF. V usage is TRBV6-1 and J usage is TRBJ2-1; no definite D call. Judging by the DNA end, TRBJ2-5 fits better; the J call may be wrong. The CDR3 covers 11 residues. The germline V gene encodes CDR1 MNHNS and CDR2 SASEGT.

The table lists this clonotype with many counts. The chain recombines TRBV7-9 with TRBJ2-1; D gene ambiguous. From germline, CDR1 is SEHNR and CDR2 FQNEAQ (reference sequence). This CDR3 region has 17 residues. Trimming stripped 5 bases from V and 0 bases from J, with 17 bases between. CDR3 sequence: CASSNTPTASSYNEQFF. CDR3 in DNA: TGTGCCAGCAGCAACACTCCGACGGCAAGCTCCTACAATGAGCAGTTCTTC. Combining the CDR3 with reference TRBV7-9 and TRBJ2-1 gives the whole variable domain DTGVSQNPRHKITKRGQNVTFRCDPISEHNRLYWYRQTLGQGPEFLTYFQNEAQLEKSRLLSDRFSAERPKGSFSTLEIQRTEQGDSAMYLCASSNTPTASSYNEQFFGPGTRLTVL.

In this sample, this clonotype turned up many times. The chain couples TRBV12-3 or TRBV12-4 to TRBJ2-5, with TRBD2 identical over 9 bases. This CDR3 contains 15 residues. With V trimmed by 2 bases and J by 0 bases, 1 base remained unmatched. The CDR3 coding sequence is TGTGCCAGCAGTTTACTAGCGGGGTACCAAGAGACCCAGTACTTC. This codes for CASSLLAGYQETQYF.

This CDR3 is CASSPGRRYNEQFF. The CDR3 DNA reads TGTGCCAGCTCACCGGGACGCCGGTACAATGAGCAGTTCTTC. The chain uses TRBV18 and TRBJ2-1, with D possibly called TRBD1 or TRBD2 (5 bases each). The V and J ends lost 3 bases and 4 bases respectively, with 10 bases between them. The CDR3 extends over 14 amino acids. Germline V CDR1 and CDR2: KGHSH, LQKENI.

This clonotype was counted ten times or more. The V gene is TRBV3-1, the J gene TRBJ2-5; D gene unclear. CDR3 length: 11 amino acids. Trimming pared 2 bases from V and 4 bases from J, leaving 2 bases between. CDR1 and CDR2 from the germline V gene are LGHDT and YNNKEL (reference sequence). CDR3 bases: TGTGCCAGCAGCCAAATAGAGACCCAGTACTTC. Encoded protein: CASSQIETQYF.

V usage is TRBV12-3 or TRBV12-4 and J usage is TRBJ2-3; 11 bases fit TRBD2. The V gene end was trimmed by 6 bases and the J gene end by 4 bases; junction bases not matched to a gene: 6. The CDR3 consists of 15 residues. The CDR3 spells CASSAWTSGPDTQYF. CDR3 coding DNA: TGTGCCAGCAGCGCGTGGACTAGCGGGCCAGATACGCAGTATTTT.

This clonotype was recorded many times. The chain is built from TRBV20-1 and TRBJ2-7; D is unresolved. V was clipped by 3 bases and J by 0 bases, with 6 bases between them. CDR1 and CDR2 (germline): DFQATT, SNEGSKA (reference sequence). This CDR3 is built from 12 residues. The CDR3 here is CSASGSSYEQYF. CDR3 DNA: TGCAGTGCTAGCGGAAGCTCCTACGAGCAGTACTTC.

This clonotype was found many times. The chain has TRBV3-1 and TRBJ1-1; D unresolved. The CDR3 totals 14 residues. Germline V gene sequence: CDR1 LGHDT, CDR2 YNNKEL (reference sequence). V was pared by 1 base and J by 6 bases, with 12 bases between. CDR3 bases: TGTGCCAGCAGCCAAGTTGGGATTTGGGCTGAAGCTTTCTTT. This encodes CASSQVGIWAEAFF. The whole variable domain, remainder taken from reference TRBV3-1 and TRBJ1-1, is DTAVSQTPKYLVTQMGNDKSIKCEQNLGHDTMYWYKQDSKKFLKIMFSYNNKELIINETVPNRFSPKSPDKAHLNLHINSLELGDSAVYFCASSQVGIWAEAFFGQGTRLTVV.

The rearrangement uses TRBV9 and TRBJ2-1; 9 bases line up with TRBD2. The CDR3 runs 14 residues. Trimming cost V 3 bases and J 10 bases; bases outside gene matches: 8. The germline V gene encodes CDR1 SGDLS and CDR2 YYNGEE. DNA for the CDR3: TGTGCCAGCAGCGCCGGGACTAGCAGGAGAGAGCAGTTCTTC. Translation: CASSAGTSRREQFF.